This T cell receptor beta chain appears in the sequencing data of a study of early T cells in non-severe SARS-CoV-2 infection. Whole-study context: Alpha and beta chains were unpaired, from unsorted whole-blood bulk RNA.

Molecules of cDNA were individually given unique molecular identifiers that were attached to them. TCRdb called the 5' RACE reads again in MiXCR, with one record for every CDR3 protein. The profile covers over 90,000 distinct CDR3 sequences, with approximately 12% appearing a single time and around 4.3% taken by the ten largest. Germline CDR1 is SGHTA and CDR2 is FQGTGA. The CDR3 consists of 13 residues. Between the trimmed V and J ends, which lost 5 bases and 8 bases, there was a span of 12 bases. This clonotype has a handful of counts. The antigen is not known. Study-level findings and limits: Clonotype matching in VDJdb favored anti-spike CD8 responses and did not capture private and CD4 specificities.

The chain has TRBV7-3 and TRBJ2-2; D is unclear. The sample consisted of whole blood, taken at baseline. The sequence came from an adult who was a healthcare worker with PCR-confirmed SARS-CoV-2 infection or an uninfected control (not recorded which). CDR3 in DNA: TGTGCCAGCAGCCTGGGGTTTACAGGGGAGCTGTTTTTT. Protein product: CASSLGFTGELFF.